The next 25 T cell receptor beta chains were all read from a single sample in a study of shared clonotypes between healthy human individuals. Libraries were prepared by immunoSEQ multiplex PCR; TCRdb keeps only in-frame clonotypes and omits some of them. This repertoire shows about 1.5 million clones, approximately 98% found once; its top ten account for roughly 0.42%. Sequencing used naive CD4+ T cells sorted from blood. Subset of the sample: CD45RA+ positively selected. The receptor set was obtained from a man aged 25 to 45 in good health.

Turning to this clone: The junction departs from the called germline gene at one end, perhaps through a read error. The rearrangement uses TRBV5-3 and TRBJ1-2; D possibly corresponds to TRBD1 (5 bases). TRBV5-3 carries the ORF label, with uncertain function. The CDR3 runs 15 residues. CDR3 bases: TGTGCCAGCAGCTTGGCCTCTTCAGGGAACTATGGCTACACCTTC. Protein: CASSLASSGNYGYTF.

This chain connects TRBV7-9 to TRBJ1-1; the match to TRBD1 covers 8 bases. J gave up 10 bases and V 1 base, and 8 bases lay outside the gene matches. Germline-derived CDR1 and CDR2 are SEHNR and FQNEAQ (reference sequence). There are 14 residues in the CDR3. CDR3 in DNA: TGTGCCAGCAGCTTAGTGGGTTTTGACAGGGGAGCTTTCTTT. Protein: CASSLVGFDRGAFF.

This chain connects TRBV5-1 to TRBJ2-4; unclear D gene. Between the trimmed V and J ends, which lost 9 bases and 0 bases, there was a span of 10 bases. Germline loops: CDR1 SGHRS, CDR2 YFSETQ. This CDR3 has 13 residues. CDR3 residues: CANRTVAKNIQYF. In DNA, the CDR3 is TGCGCCAACCGCACAGTAGCCAAAAACATTCAGTACTTC.

This chain uses TRBV2 with TRBJ2-3; 9 bases are shared with TRBD2. In germline, CDR1 is SNHLY, CDR2 FYNNEI. The trim removed 4 bases at V and 5 bases at J, leaving 13 bases unmatched. The CDR3 consists of 17 residues. The CDR3 sequence is CASSVRRLAVGGDTQYF. CDR3 bases: TGTGCCAGCAGTGTACGGAGACTAGCGGTCGGAGGAGATACGCAGTATTTT.

Regarding this clone: Other DNA sequences from this sample encode an identical CDR3 as well. The V and J genes are TRBV6-5 and TRBJ2-7; no clear D. Germline V lookup: CDR1 MNHEY, CDR2 SVGAGI. Trimming stripped 0 bases from V and 4 bases from J, with 10 bases between. This CDR3 region has 14 residues. CDR3 in DNA: TGTGCCAGCAGTTACTCTGGGCCCCCGTACGAGCAGTACTTC. The encoded protein is CASSYSGPPYEQYF.

V usage is TRBV11-3 and J usage is TRBJ2-7; the match to TRBD1 covers 8 bases. The CDR3 runs to 13 residues. Germline lookup yields CDR1 SGHNT and CDR2 YENEEA. The J segment lost 6 bases and the V segment lost 5 bases, leaving 6 bases of the junction unmatched. The CDR3 coding sequence is TGTGCCAGCAGCCCAGGGGGCCGGCTCGAGCAGTACTTC. This gives the protein CASSPGGRLEQYF.

V and J are TRBV9 and TRBJ2-3, with TRBD2 identical over 13 bases. Germline-derived CDR1 and CDR2 are SGDLS and YYNGEE. There are 17 residues in the CDR3. V lost 4 bases, J lost 6 bases, and 11 bases stayed unmatched. Here the CDR3 DNA reads TGTGCCAGCAGCACGGGACTAGCGGGAATGAGTTGGGATACGCAGTATTTT. Translated: CASSTGLAGMSWDTQYF.

The V call is TRBV19, the J call TRBJ2-2; possibly TRBD2 for D (5 bases). CDR3 length: 14 amino acids. Trimming removed 9 bases at V and 0 bases at J, with 11 bases between. The germline V gene encodes CDR1 LNHDA and CDR2 SQIVND (reference sequence). The CDR3 loop reads CASTLGANTGELFF. In nucleotides, the CDR3 is TGTGCCAGCACTCTGGGAGCGAACACCGGGGAGCTGTTTTTT.

J is TRBJ2-3 and V is TRBV2, with D unclear. Trimming removed 3 bases at V and 5 bases at J, with 12 bases between. The CDR3 contains 14 residues. Germline V CDR1 and CDR2: SNHLY, FYNNEI. This CDR3 is CASSDEPSVDTQYF. The CDR3 region has the DNA TGTGCCAGCAGTGATGAACCTTCTGTAGATACGCAGTATTTT.

This clone was detected only once. The CDR3 protein is CSVGNRGSEAFF. In DNA form, the CDR3 reads TGCAGCGTTGGGAACAGGGGGTCCGAAGCTTTCTTT. The chain has TRBV29-1 and TRBJ1-1, with 8 bases fitting TRBD1. This CDR3 region has 12 residues. CDR1 SQVTM and CDR2 ANQGSEA come from the germline V gene. V lost 4 bases, J lost 8 bases, and 6 bases stayed unmatched.

V gene TRBV11-2 combines with J gene TRBJ2-7; 9 bases map to TRBD1. This CDR3 has 14 amino acids. Germline V gives CDR1 SGHAT, CDR2 FQNNGV. With V trimmed by 5 bases and J by 5 bases, 7 bases remained unmatched. CDR3 protein: CASSPGTGFNEQYF. The CDR3 DNA sequence: TGTGCCAGCAGCCCCGGGACAGGGTTCAACGAGCAGTACTTC.

This rearrangement joins TRBV18 to TRBJ2-7; D may be TRBD2 (5 bases). This CDR3 region has 15 residues. Trimming pared 2 bases from V and 2 bases from J, leaving 13 bases between. Germline CDR1 is KGHSH and CDR2 is LQKENI. The CDR3 DNA sequence: TGTGCCAGCTCACCAACCCGGACTTATACCTACGAGCAGTACTTC. This codes for CASSPTRTYTYEQYF.

This rearrangement joins TRBV18 to TRBJ1-2; 10 bases fit TRBD1. The germline gives CDR1 KGHSH, CDR2 LQKENI. The CDR3 contains 15 residues. The ends lost 1 base at V and 8 bases at J; junction bases unmatched: 7. CDR3 residues: CASSPRTGGTGGYTF. The CDR3 region has the DNA TGTGCCAGCTCACCACGGACAGGGGGAACGGGCGGCTACACCTTC.

This chain joins TRBV5-5 and TRBJ1-4, with D possibly TRBD1 on 6 matching bases. CDR3 size: 15 residues. The V gene's germline CDR1 is SGHKS and CDR2 YYEKEE (reference sequence). Trimming left V 1 base short and J 8 bases short, with 15 bases between. CDR3 region: CASSLMSGDGEKLFF. The CDR3 DNA follows: TGTGCCAGCAGCTTGATGTCAGGGGATGGCGAAAAACTGTTTTTT.

The chain joins TRBV2 to TRBJ2-1, with 16 bases lining up with TRBD2. This CDR3 region has 16 residues. CDR1 SNHLY and CDR2 FYNNEI come from the germline V gene. The ends lost 6 bases at V and 8 bases at J; junction bases unmatched: 7. This chain's CDR3 is CASRGTSGRVFHEQFF. The DNA of the CDR3 is TGTGCCAGCAGGGGGACTAGCGGGAGGGTATTCCATGAGCAGTTCTTC.

The chain recombines TRBV7-8 with TRBJ1-1; D might be TRBD1 (5 bases). CDR1 is SGHVS and CDR2 is FQNEAQ in the germline V gene. The CDR3 has 16 residues. V lost 3 bases, J lost 4 bases, and 18 bases lay in between. Written as DNA, the CDR3 is TGTGCCAGCAGCTTGGGGGTCCCCGGGTGGGCCACTGAAGCTTTCTTT. Amino acids: CASSLGVPGWATEAFF.

V is TRBV29-1 and J is TRBJ1-1, with D perhaps TRBD1 (6 bases). The CDR3 is made up of 15 amino acids. V shed 7 bases and J shed 2 bases, with 20 bases lying between them. Germline lookup yields CDR1 SQVTM and CDR2 ANQGSEA. Here the CDR3 reads CSGNRVSGFNTEAFF. As DNA, the CDR3 is TGCAGCGGAAACAGGGTATCGGGGTTCAACACTGAAGCTTTCTTT.

J is TRBJ1-1 and V is TRBV20-1; D ambiguous. Germline assignment: CDR1 DFQATT and CDR2 SNEGSKA (reference sequence). Trimming removed 3 bases at V and 3 bases at J, with 5 bases between. This CDR3 has 11 amino acids. CDR3 protein: CSARLYTEAFF. CDR3 sequence (DNA): TGCAGTGCTAGGTTGTACACTGAAGCTTTCTTT.

The chain links TRBV6-1 to TRBJ2-2; tentative D call: TRBD1 (6 bases). Germline CDR1 reads MNHNS; CDR2 reads SASEGT. This CDR3 comprises 16 residues. V was trimmed by 2 bases and J by 3 bases, leaving 13 bases between them. CDR3 residues: CASSEIGGGYTGELFF. Written as DNA, the CDR3 is TGTGCCAGCAGTGAAATTGGGGGCGGGTACACCGGGGAGCTGTTTTTT.

V usage is TRBV19 and J usage is TRBJ2-1; 10 nucleotides match TRBD2. The CDR3 has 14 residues. Trimming took 9 bases from V and 7 from J; bases not matched to a gene: 9. The germline V gene encodes CDR1 LNHDA and CDR2 SQIVND (reference sequence). The CDR3 DNA sequence: TGTGCCAGAAAAATGTGTAGCGGGAGGAATGAGCAGTTCTTC. Residues: CARKMCSGRNEQFF.

The chain combines TRBV9 with TRBJ2-1, with D perhaps TRBD2 (8 bases). The V gene's germline CDR1 is SGDLS and CDR2 YYNGEE. This CDR3 region has 16 residues. Trimming took 3 bases from V and 2 from J, leaving 15 bases between them. CDR3 sequence reads: CASSERGQGAYNEQFF. In DNA form, the CDR3 reads TGTGCCAGCAGCGAGCGGGGGCAGGGGGCCTACAATGAGCAGTTCTTC. The full variable domain, rest sourced from reference TRBV9 and TRBJ2-1, is DSGVTQTPKHLITATGQRVTLRCSPRSGDLSVYWYQQSLDQGLQFLIQYYNGEERAKGNILERFSAQQFPDLHSELNLSSLELGDSALYFCASSERGQGAYNEQFFGPGTRLTVL.

The gene calls are TRBV7-9 and TRBJ2-3, with 10 nucleotides matching TRBD2. Germline trimming cut 5 bases from V and 5 bases from J; bases unmatched to any gene: 10. The CDR3 is made up of 16 amino acids. Germline V gene data show CDR1 as SEHNR and CDR2 as FQNEAQ (reference sequence). The CDR3: CASSPQLAGLGDTQYF. Here the CDR3 DNA reads TGTGCCAGCAGCCCGCAACTAGCGGGACTGGGAGATACGCAGTATTTT.

The chain is built from TRBV5-1 and TRBJ2-7; D remains unclear. CDR3 length equals 13 residues. The germline V and J ends were trimmed by 2 bases and 4 bases, with 10 bases remaining between them. Germline CDR1 SGHRS, CDR2 YFSETQ. CDR3 region: CASSFGTDYEQYF. The CDR3 nucleotides are TGCGCCAGCAGCTTTGGAACAGATTACGAGCAGTACTTC.

The chain employs TRBV27 and TRBJ2-2; 10 bases map to TRBD2. Trimming at V came to 5 bases and at J to 5 bases, leaving 11 bases not matched to a gene. Germline values: CDR1 MNHEY, CDR2 SMNVEV (reference sequence). The CDR3 length is 17 residues. CDR3: CASSPTRLAGETGELFF. CDR3 DNA: TGTGCCAGCAGTCCAACTAGGCTAGCGGGAGAAACCGGGGAGCTGTTTTTT.

The chain recombines TRBV18 with TRBJ2-2; TRBD2 aligns across 10 bases. Germline CDR1 is KGHSH and CDR2 is LQKENI. V was clipped by 6 bases and J by 6 bases; unmatched bases: 7. There are 15 residues in the CDR3. The DNA for the CDR3 is TGTGCCAGCTCGACCAGAGCGGGAGGGCCCGGGGAGCTGTTTTTT. Amino acid sequence: CASSTRAGGPGELFF.